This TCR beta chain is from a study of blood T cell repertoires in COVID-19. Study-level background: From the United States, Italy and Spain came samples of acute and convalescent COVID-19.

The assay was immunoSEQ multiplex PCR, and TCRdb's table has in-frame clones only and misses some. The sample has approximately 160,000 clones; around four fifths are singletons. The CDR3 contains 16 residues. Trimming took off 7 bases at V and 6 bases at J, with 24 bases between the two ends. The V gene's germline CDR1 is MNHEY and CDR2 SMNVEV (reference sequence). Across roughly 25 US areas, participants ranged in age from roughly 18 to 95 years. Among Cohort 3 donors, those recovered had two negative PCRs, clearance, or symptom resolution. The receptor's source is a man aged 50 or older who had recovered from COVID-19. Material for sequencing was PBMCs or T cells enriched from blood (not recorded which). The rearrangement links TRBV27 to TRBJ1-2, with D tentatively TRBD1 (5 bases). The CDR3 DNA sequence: TGTGCCAGCAAGAACCGGGGGTCCACAGGAAGGAATGGCTACACCTTC. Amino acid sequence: CASKNRGSTGRNGYTF.